The 27 T cell receptor beta chains listed next were all sequenced from one sample in a study of sequential checkpoint blockade in melanoma. Produced via immunoSEQ multiplex PCR; TCRdb's table is partial and in-frame only. The sample lists roughly 7,000 clones, over 25% occurring once. Treatment denoted: randomized to nivolumab then ipilimumab (arm A) or the reverse (arm B). Sequencing used tumor tissue (inferred from file names), obtained from a patient given nivolumab and ipilimumab in sequence. These receptor sequences come from a human donor with melanoma.

The chain is built from TRBV18 and TRBJ1-5; TRBD1 might be the D (5 bases). Germline CDR1 KGHSH, CDR2 LQKENI. V lost 2 bases, J lost 3 bases, and 14 bases lay in between. This CDR3 spans 16 amino acids. This CDR3 reads CASSPGGVHNNQPQHF. The CDR3 DNA reads as TGTGCCAGCTCACCAGGGGGAGTCCACAACAATCAGCCCCAGCATTTT. Full variable domain (rest looked up from reference TRBV18 and TRBJ1-5): NAGVMQNPRHLVRRRGQEARLRCSPMKGHSHVYWYRQLPEEGLKFMVYLQKENIIDESGMPKERFSAEFPKEGPSILRIQQVVRGDSAAYFCASSPGGVHNNQPQHFGDGTRLSIL.

The chain uses TRBV29-1 and TRBJ2-3; TRBD2 matches at 12 bases. The germline gives CDR1 SQVTM, CDR2 ANQGSEA. Losses at the gene ends were 7 bases for V and 4 bases for J; bases not matched to a gene: 6. The CDR3 contains 14 residues. CDR3 amino acids: CSAGRLAGADTQYF. The CDR3 DNA follows: TGCAGCGCTGGTCGACTAGCGGGAGCAGATACGCAGTATTTT.

This clone rates as medium-sized (0.01 to 0.1%). V is TRBV30 and J is TRBJ1-5, with D unclear. Germline CDR1 GTSNPN, CDR2 SVGIG (reference sequence). V lost 0 bases, J lost 5 bases, and 5 bases lay in between. The CDR3 covers 12 residues. The CDR3 protein is CAWSVPYQPQHF. The CDR3 nucleotides are TGTGCCTGGAGTGTACCTTATCAGCCCCAGCATTTT.

This clone has just a few counts. The chain joins TRBV6-8 to TRBJ2-2, with a possible D match to TRBD2 (6 bases). CDR1 and CDR2 (germline): MNHGY, SAAAGT. This CDR3 region has 18 residues. Deletions cut 7 bases from V and 7 bases from J, with 28 bases between. The CDR3 sequence: CASTLPRGAGPGGGELFF. CDR3 sequence (DNA): TGTGCCAGCACCCTCCCTCGGGGAGCGGGCCCCGGCGGCGGGGAGCTGTTTTTT.

This chain links TRBV29-1 with TRBJ1-5; D is undetermined. From germline, CDR1 is SQVTM and CDR2 ANQGSEA. Trimming took off 4 bases at V and 5 bases at J, with 9 bases between the two ends. The length of the CDR3 is 12 residues. The CDR3 coding sequence is TGCAGCGTTGCGTATGGAGATCAGCCCCAGCATTTT. This encodes CSVAYGDQPQHF. Looking up the rest from reference TRBV29-1 and TRBJ1-5 gives the full variable domain: SAVISQKPSRDICQRGTSLTIQCQVDSQVTMMFWYRQQPGQSLTLIATANQGSEATYESGFVIDKFPISRPNLTFSTLTVSNMSPEDSSIYLCSVAYGDQPQHFGDGTRLSIL.

V usage is TRBV30 and J usage is TRBJ2-3; D remains ambiguous. V was shortened by 3 bases and J by 4 bases, with 20 bases between the two germline ends. This CDR3 comprises 16 residues. The V gene's germline CDR1 is GTSNPN and CDR2 SVGIG (reference sequence). CDR3 sequence reads: CAWSRMAALQADTQYF. CDR3 coding DNA: TGTGCCTGGAGCCGCATGGCCGCCCTCCAGGCAGATACGCAGTATTTT.

This clone was picked up many times. Written as DNA, the CDR3 is TGTGCCAGCAGCGCCGACAGGGGCGGCTCCTACGAGCAGTACTTC. Its translation is CASSADRGGSYEQYF. This chain joins TRBV11-3 and TRBJ2-7; TRBD1 matches at 8 bases. V lost 5 bases and J lost 0; bases outside the gene matches: 6. The CDR3 sequence is 15 residues long. Germline CDR1 reads SGHNT; CDR2 reads YENEEA.

V gene TRBV5-1 combines with J gene TRBJ2-1; possible D gene TRBD1, 6 bases. The V end lost 2 bases, the J end lost 0 bases, and 12 bases lay between the germline ends. CDR1 is SGHRS and CDR2 is YFSETQ in the germline V gene. This CDR3 is 16 amino acids long. The DNA of the CDR3 is TGCGCCAGCAGCTTCTCCCAGGGGAGCTCCTACAATGAGCAGTTCTTC. It encodes CASSFSQGSSYNEQFF. The full variable domain, in which reference TRBV5-1 and TRBJ2-1 provide the parts outside the CDR3, is KAGVTQTPRYLIKTRGQQVTLSCSPISGHRSVSWYQQTPGQGLQFLFEYFSETQRNKGNFPGRFSGRQFSNSRSEMNVSTLELGDSALYLCASSFSQGSSYNEQFFGPGTRLTVL.

The table lists this clone with many counts. J is TRBJ2-2 and V is TRBV9; TRBD2 matches at 13 bases. Per the germline V gene, CDR1 is SGDLS and CDR2 is YYNGEE. V shed 3 bases, J shed 7 bases, and the junction held 6 bases outside the gene matches. The CDR3 spans 16 residues. For the CDR3, the DNA is TGTGCCAGCAGCGCAGGACTAGCGGGAGTCGGCGGGGAGCTGTTTTTT. Protein: CASSAGLAGVGGELFF.

Many counts were recorded for this clone. This chain uses TRBV11-3 with TRBJ2-1; TRBD1 matches 9 bases. The CDR3 has 15 amino acids. Trimming took 5 bases from V and 9 from J; bases not matched to a gene: 11. The germline gives CDR1 SGHNT, CDR2 YENEEA. The CDR3 DNA sequence: TGTGCCAGCAGCGCTATGGGACAGGGCACCAGTGAGCAGTTCTTC. Translating gives CASSAMGQGTSEQFF.

The chain carries TRBV11-3 and TRBJ1-1, with a possible D match to TRBD1 (6 bases). This CDR3 spans 15 amino acids. V lost 3 bases to trimming and J lost 12 bases, with 23 bases between them. Per the germline V gene, CDR1 is SGHNT and CDR2 is YENEEA. The CDR3 sequence is CASSFLGQQRHKTFF. The CDR3 DNA is TGTGCCAGCAGCTTTTTAGGACAGCAGAGACATAAGACTTTCTTT. Using reference TRBV11-3 and TRBJ1-1 for the parts outside the CDR3, the full variable domain is EAGVVQSPRYKIIEKKQPVAFWCNPISGHNTLYWYLQNLGQGPELLIRYENEEAVDDSQLPKDRFSAERLKGVDSTLKIQPAELGDSAVYLCASSFLGQQRHKTFFGQGTRLTVV.

This clone ranks as medium-sized. The gene calls are TRBV11-3 and TRBJ2-5; D possibly uses TRBD1 or TRBD2 (5 bases each). The V end lost 3 bases, the J end lost 4 bases, and 18 bases lay between the germline ends. The CDR3 extends over 16 amino acids. CDR1 SGHNT and CDR2 YENEEA come from the germline V gene. Here the CDR3 DNA reads TGTGCCAGCAGCTTTTGGGGAGCCGGTAGGGGAGAGACCCAGTACTTC. It codes for CASSFWGAGRGETQYF.

V usage is TRBV7-6 and J usage is TRBJ2-3; a weak D match, TRBD1 (5 bases). This CDR3 has 17 amino acids. CDR1 SGHVS and CDR2 FNYEAQ come from the germline V gene. Trimming took 5 bases from V and 4 from J, leaving 22 bases between them. CDR3 sequence (DNA): TGTGCCAGCAGCCCTAGGGTAAGGGGCAAGGATTCAGATACGCAGTATTTT. This encodes CASSPRVRGKDSDTQYF.

The V gene is TRBV18, the J gene TRBJ2-1; TRBD1 agrees at 8 bases. Germline V CDR1 and CDR2: KGHSH, LQKENI. CDR3 size: 16 residues. V was pared by 6 bases and J by 1 base, with 8 bases of the junction left unmatched. The CDR3 DNA follows: TGTGCCAGCTCGCAGGACAGGGTAGGGTCCTACAATGAGCAGTTCTTC. Translated, it gives CASSQDRVGSYNEQFF. The variable domain in full, completed from reference TRBV18 and TRBJ2-1, reads NAGVMQNPRHLVRRRGQEARLRCSPMKGHSHVYWYRQLPEEGLKFMVYLQKENIIDESGMPKERFSAEFPKEGPSILRIQQVVRGDSAAYFCASSQDRVGSYNEQFFGPGTRLTVL.

This clone showed up many times. The chain recombines TRBV11-3 with TRBJ2-3; 9 nucleotides align to TRBD2. Germline V lookup: CDR1 SGHNT, CDR2 YENEEA. CDR3 size: 14 residues. The junction had 5 bases not matched to a gene; V was cut back by 4 bases and J by 6 bases. The CDR3 reads CASSSGLAQDTQYF. The CDR3 nucleotides read TGTGCCAGCAGCTCGGGACTAGCACAGGATACGCAGTATTTT.

V and J are TRBV10-2 and TRBJ2-7; TRBD1 or TRBD2 may be the D gene (6 bases each). There are 20 residues in the CDR3. Deletions cut 11 bases from V and 2 bases from J, with 37 bases between. Germline values: CDR1 WSHSY, CDR2 SAAADI. In DNA form, the CDR3 reads TGCGCCGGCAAGGGAGACAGGTTAGAGCCTCAGGGAGGACCACCCTACGAGCAGTACTTC. Protein: CAGKGDRLEPQGGPPYEQYF.

This clone was seen more than once but under ten times. The chain combines TRBV5-1 with TRBJ1-5; D gene ambiguous. This CDR3 has 14 residues. V was clipped by 2 bases and J by 4 bases, with 10 bases between them. The germline gives CDR1 SGHRS, CDR2 YFSETQ. CDR3 in amino acids: CASSFMTENQPQHF. In DNA, the CDR3 is TGCGCCAGCAGCTTTATGACGGAAAATCAGCCCCAGCATTTT.

V is TRBV10-1 and J is TRBJ1-2, with D possibly matching TRBD1 (5 bases). Germline loops: CDR1 WNHNN, CDR2 SYGVQD (reference sequence). Trimming removed 7 bases from V and 1 base from J, with 13 bases in between. This CDR3 is built from 14 residues. The CDR3 DNA reads as TGCGCCAGCACTAAGGGACGGCTTAACTATGGCTACACCTTC. Translation gives CASTKGRLNYGYTF.

In this sample, this clone turned up once. This rearrangement joins TRBV19 to TRBJ1-2, with a weak D call TRBD1 (6 bases). Germline CDR1 LNHDA, CDR2 SQIVND (reference sequence). The CDR3 consists of 15 residues. The V end lost 6 bases, the J end lost 3 bases, and 17 bases lay between the germline ends. The DNA of the CDR3 is TGTGCCAGTAGGGCCGTAGGGGGAAACGACTATGGCTACACCTTC. Its translation: CASRAVGGNDYGYTF.

This clone was observed a handful of times. The V call is TRBV6-8, the J call TRBJ2-2; 10 nucleotides agree with TRBD1. J lost 4 bases, V lost 5 bases, and 4 bases had no gene match. This CDR3 region has 15 residues. Germline-derived CDR1 and CDR2 are MNHGY and SAAAGT. CDR3: CASSLRTGGTGELFF. The CDR3 DNA is TGTGCCAGCAGTCTCCGGACAGGGGGCACCGGGGAGCTGTTTTTT.

V gene TRBV6-8 combines with J gene TRBJ2-3; no clear D gene. CDR1 and CDR2 (germline): MNHGY, SAAAGT. The V and J ends lost 6 bases and 0 bases respectively, with 10 bases between them. The CDR3 totals 14 residues. CDR3 sequence: CASRGFLSTDTQYF. CDR3 nucleotide sequence: TGTGCCAGCAGGGGGTTCTTAAGCACAGATACGCAGTATTTT.

This clone was found a few times. J is TRBJ2-1 and V is TRBV11-3; TRBD1 matches at 11 bases. V was pared by 7 bases and J by 5 bases, with 10 bases of the junction left unmatched. The V gene's germline CDR1 is SGHNT and CDR2 YENEEA. This CDR3 has 16 residues. The CDR3 bases are TGTGCCAGCAAGGGACAGGGGGAATGGGACGACAATGAGCAGTTCTTC. Its translation is CASKGQGEWDDNEQFF.

The chain couples TRBV5-1 to TRBJ1-1; 8 bases line up with TRBD1. The V gene end was trimmed by 4 bases and the J gene end by 10 bases; junction bases not matched to a gene: 12. Germline V gives CDR1 SGHRS, CDR2 YFSETQ. CDR3 length: 14 amino acids. The DNA for the CDR3 is TGCGCCAGCAGCACCAGGACAGGGCCCGCGGGAGCTTTCTTT. It yields the protein CASSTRTGPAGAFF.

This clone was detected once. V is TRBV29-1 and J is TRBJ1-1; D is possibly TRBD1 (6 bases). This CDR3 comprises 14 residues. Germline V gene lookup returns CDR1 SQVTM and CDR2 ANQGSEA. V dropped 4 bases and J dropped 4 bases, with 16 bases sitting between them. DNA for the CDR3: TGCAGCGTTGGTTTCGGCAGGGGCGGCACTGAAGCTTTCTTT. Translated, it gives CSVGFGRGGTEAFF. Full variable domain (rest looked up from reference TRBV29-1 and TRBJ1-1): SAVISQKPSRDICQRGTSLTIQCQVDSQVTMMFWYRQQPGQSLTLIATANQGSEATYESGFVIDKFPISRPNLTFSTLTVSNMSPEDSSIYLCSVGFGRGGTEAFFGQGTRLTVV.

The chain is built from TRBV6-8 and TRBJ2-5; D is perhaps TRBD2 (5 bases). There are 14 residues in the CDR3. With 1 base removed from V and 1 base from J, the gap between germline ends came to 7 bases. Per the germline V gene, CDR1 is MNHGY and CDR2 is SAAAGT. The CDR3 region has the DNA TGTGCCAGCAGTTACTTGGGAGTCCAAGAGACCCAGTACTTC. Protein product: CASSYLGVQETQYF.

J is TRBJ2-3 and V is TRBV12-5; D ambiguous. The CDR3 spans 12 residues. Germline V gene lookup returns CDR1 LGHNT and CDR2 FRNRAP. V lost 3 bases and J lost 5, with 6 bases in between. The CDR3: CASGFGEDTQYF. CDR3 in DNA: TGTGCTAGTGGTTTTGGGGAAGATACGCAGTATTTT.

This clone was counted between two and nine times. CDR3 region: CSVAAGTGGRGYTF. CDR3 nucleotides: TGCAGCGTTGCAGCGGGGACAGGGGGAAGAGGCTACACCTTC. The chain uses TRBV29-1 and TRBJ1-2, with 11 bases that match TRBD1. From germline, CDR1 is SQVTM and CDR2 ANQGSEA. The CDR3 contains 14 residues. Trimming removed 4 bases from V and 8 bases from J; junction bases left unmatched: 9. Combining the CDR3 with reference TRBV29-1 and TRBJ1-2 gives the whole variable domain SAVISQKPSRDICQRGTSLTIQCQVDSQVTMMFWYRQQPGQSLTLIATANQGSEATYESGFVIDKFPISRPNLTFSTLTVSNMSPEDSSIYLCSVAAGTGGRGYTFGSGTRLTVV.